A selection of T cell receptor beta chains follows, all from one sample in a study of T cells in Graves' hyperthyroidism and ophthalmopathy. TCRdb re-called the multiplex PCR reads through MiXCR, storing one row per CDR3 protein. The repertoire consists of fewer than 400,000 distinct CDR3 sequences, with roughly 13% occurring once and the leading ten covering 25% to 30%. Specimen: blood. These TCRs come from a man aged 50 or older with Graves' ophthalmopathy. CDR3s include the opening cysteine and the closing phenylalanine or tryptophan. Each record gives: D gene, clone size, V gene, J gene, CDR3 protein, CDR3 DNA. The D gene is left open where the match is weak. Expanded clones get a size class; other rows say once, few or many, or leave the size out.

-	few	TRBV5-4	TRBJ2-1	CASSLAAGRSYNEQFF	TGTGCCAGCAGCTTGGCAGCTGGGAGGTCCTACAATGAGCAGTTCTTC
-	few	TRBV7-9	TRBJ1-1	CASSPIVAEAFF	TGTGCCAGCAGCCCCATAGTGGCTGAAGCTTTCTTT
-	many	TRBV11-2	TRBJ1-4	CASSLMGGGSNEKLFF	TGTGCCAGCAGCCTAATGGGAGGGGGATCTAATGAAAAACTGTTTTTT
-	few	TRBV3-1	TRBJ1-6	CASSGARGGSPLHF	TGTGCCAGCAGCGGCGCCAGGGGTGGATCACCCCTCCACTTT
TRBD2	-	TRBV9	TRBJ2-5	CASSVGPSGRETQYF	TGTGCCAGCAGCGTAGGGCCTAGCGGGCGGGAGACCCAGTACTTC
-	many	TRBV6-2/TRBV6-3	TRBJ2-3	CASSDSSSTDTQYF	TGTGCCAGCAGCGATAGCAGCAGCACAGATACGCAGTATTTT
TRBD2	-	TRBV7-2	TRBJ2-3	CASSQFPPGLAGGPTDTQYF	TGTGCCAGCAGCCAATTTCCTCCGGGACTAGCGGGAGGGCCTACAGATACGCAGTATTTT
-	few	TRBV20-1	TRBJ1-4	CSANGRGSGNNEKLFF	TGCAGTGCCAACGGGAGGGGCAGTGGCAATAATGAAAAACTGTTTTTT
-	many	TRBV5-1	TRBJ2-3	CASGERGTGLPTDTQYF	TGCGCCAGCGGTGAGCGGGGTACAGGGCTACCCACAGATACGCAGTATTTT
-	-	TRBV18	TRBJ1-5	CASSPPGDQPRHF	TGTGCCAGCTCACCACCCGGTGATCAGCCCCGGCATTTT
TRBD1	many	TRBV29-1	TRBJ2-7	CSVEGGETGVRSSYEQYF	TGCAGCGTTGAAGGGGGGGAGACAGGGGTCCGAAGCTCCTACGAGCAGTACTTC
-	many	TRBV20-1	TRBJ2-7	CSARVIAGTSEQYF	TGCAGTGCTAGAGTAATTGCGGGGACAAGCGAGCAGTACTTC
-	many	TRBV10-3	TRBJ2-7	CAISVQVNYEQYF	TGTGCCATCAGTGTGCAGGTCAACTACGAGCAGTACTTC
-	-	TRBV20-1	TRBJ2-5	CSASPGGAETQYF	TGCAGTGCTTCACCTGGGGGCGCAGAGACCCAGTACTTC
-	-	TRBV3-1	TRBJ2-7	CASSQVASDEQYF	TGTGCCAGCAGCCAAGTCGCAAGTGACGAGCAGTACTTC
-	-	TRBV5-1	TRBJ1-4	CASSPGSGDSNEKLFF	TGCGCCAGCAGCCCGGGGTCGGGCGACAGTAATGAAAAACTGTTTTTT
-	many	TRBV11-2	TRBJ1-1	CASSSSRAGEAFF	TGTGCCAGCAGCTCCTCTAGGGCAGGCGAAGCTTTCTTT
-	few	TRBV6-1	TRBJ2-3	CASSEALHGQDTQYF	TGTGCCAGCAGTGAAGCGCTTCACGGGCAAGATACGCAGTATTTT
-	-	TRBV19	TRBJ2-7	CAGSLGRSYEQYF	TGTGCCGGTAGTCTGGGACGGTCCTACGAGCAGTACTTC
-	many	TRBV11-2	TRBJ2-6	CASSFTPSNGANVLTF	TGTGCCAGCAGCTTTACACCGTCGAATGGGGCCAACGTCCTGACTTTC
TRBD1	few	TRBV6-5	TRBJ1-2	CASSYSLTGGPYGYTF	TGTGCCAGCAGTTACTCGTTGACAGGGGGGCCCTATGGCTACACCTTC
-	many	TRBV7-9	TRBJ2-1	CASSLGFLRRAYNEQFF	TGTGCCAGCAGCTTAGGTTTCCTCCGGAGGGCCTACAATGAGCAGTTCTTC
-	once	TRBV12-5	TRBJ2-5	CASAQTGLRETQYF	TGTGCTAGTGCTCAAACAGGGTTGCGAGAGACCCAGTACTTC
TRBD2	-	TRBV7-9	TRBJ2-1	CASSPIAGGKDEQFF	TGTGCCAGCAGCCCTATAGCGGGTGGTAAGGATGAGCAGTTCTTC
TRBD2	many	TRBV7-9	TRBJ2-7	CASSPGSSGVYEQYF	TGTGCCAGCAGCCCAGGCTCTAGCGGTGTCTACGAGCAGTACTTC
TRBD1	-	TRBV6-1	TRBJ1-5	CASSAFPLLDRSNQPQHF	TGTGCCAGCAGTGCCTTCCCCCTTCTGGACAGGAGCAATCAGCCCCAGCATTTT
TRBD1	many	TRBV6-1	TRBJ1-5	CASSGTGSNQPQHF	TGTGCCAGCAGCGGGACAGGGAGCAATCAGCCCCAGCATTTT
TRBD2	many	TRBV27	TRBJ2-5	CASSSASGVETQYF	TGTGCCAGCAGTTCGGCTAGCGGGGTAGAGACCCAGTACTTC
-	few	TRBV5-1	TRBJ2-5	CASSLGAKETQYF	TGCGCCAGCAGCTTAGGAGCTAAAGAGACCCAGTACTTC
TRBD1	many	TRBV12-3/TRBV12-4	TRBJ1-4	CASSSDRGRKLFF	TGTGCCAGCAGTTCGGACAGGGGTCGGAAACTGTTTTTT
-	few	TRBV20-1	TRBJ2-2	CSARVINTGELFF	TGCAGTGCTCGAGTGATTAACACCGGGGAGCTGTTTTTT
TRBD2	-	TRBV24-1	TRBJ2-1	CATSDPGTSARDEQFF	TGTGCCACCAGTGACCCAGGGACTAGCGCCAGGGATGAGCAGTTCTTC
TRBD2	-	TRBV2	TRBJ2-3	CASSETSGRNPDTQYF	TGTGCCAGCAGTGAGACTAGCGGCCGGAACCCAGATACGCAGTATTTT
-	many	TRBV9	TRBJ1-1	CASSVNPNTEAFF	TGTGCCAGCAGCGTAAACCCGAACACTGAAGCTTTCTTT
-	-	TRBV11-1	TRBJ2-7	CASSSSPGPLYEQYF	TGTGCCAGCAGCTCATCACCGGGACCGCTATACGAGCAGTACTTC
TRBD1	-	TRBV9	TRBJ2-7	CASSVVPGQGYEQYF	TGTGCCAGCAGCGTAGTTCCGGGACAGGGTTACGAGCAGTACTTC
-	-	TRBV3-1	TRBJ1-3	CASSQGGTVFGNTIYF	TGTGCCAGCAGCCAAGGGGGAACGGTTTTTGGAAACACCATATATTTT
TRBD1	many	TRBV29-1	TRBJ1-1	CSVGPGTGLNTEAFF	TGCAGCGTGGGTCCCGGGACAGGGTTGAACACTGAAGCTTTCTTT
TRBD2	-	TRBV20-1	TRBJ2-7	CSARNQREVYEQYF	TGCAGTGCTCGTAATCAGCGGGAGGTCTACGAGCAGTACTTC
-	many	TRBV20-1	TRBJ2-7	CSAREASGGRREWYEQYF	TGCAGTGCTAGAGAAGCTTCGGGGGGCAGGCGGGAGTGGTACGAGCAGTACTTC
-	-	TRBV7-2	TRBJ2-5	CASSLLSGTQYF	TGTGCCAGCAGCTTACTCTCGGGGACCCAGTACTTC
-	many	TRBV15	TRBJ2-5	CATSRDIGGVETQYF	TGTGCCACCAGCAGAGATATAGGTGGAGTGGAGACCCAGTACTTC
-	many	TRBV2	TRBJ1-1	CASSASRGTEAFF	TGTGCCAGCAGTGCATCTAGGGGCACTGAAGCTTTCTTT
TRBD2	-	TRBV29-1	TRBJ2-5	CSVVGGFGGGAETQYF	TGCAGCGTTGTTGGTGGGTTCGGCGGGGGGGCGGAGACCCAGTACTTC
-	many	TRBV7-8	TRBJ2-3	CASSFVGSVDTQYF	TGTGCCAGCAGCTTCGTCGGGAGTGTAGATACGCAGTATTTT
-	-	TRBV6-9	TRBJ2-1	CASSYLGLGNEQFF	TGTGCCAGCAGTTACTTAGGGTTGGGCAATGAGCAGTTCTTC
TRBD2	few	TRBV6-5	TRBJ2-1	CASSYSRGDNEQFF	TGTGCCAGCAGTTACTCCCGGGGGGACAATGAGCAGTTCTTC
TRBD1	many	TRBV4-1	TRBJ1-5	CASSHEHRTGGELGNQPQHF	TGCGCCAGCAGCCACGAGCATAGGACAGGGGGCGAATTGGGCAATCAGCCCCAGCATTTT
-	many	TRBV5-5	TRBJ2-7	CASSFEDVSWYF	TGTGCCAGCAGCTTCGAGGACGTCTCTTGGTACTTC
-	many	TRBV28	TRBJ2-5	CASKFVGRGQGETQYF	TGTGCCAGCAAATTCGTTGGCAGGGGCCAAGGGGAGACCCAGTACTTC
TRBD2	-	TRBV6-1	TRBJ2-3	CASSEIAGYSDTQYF	TGTGCCAGCAGTGAAATAGCGGGATACAGCGATACGCAGTATTTT
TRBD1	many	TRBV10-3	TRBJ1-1	CAISVGGQGKESEAFF	TGTGCCATCAGTGTGGGGGGACAGGGAAAAGAATCTGAAGCTTTCTTT
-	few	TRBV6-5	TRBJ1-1	CASSYGAEAFF	TGTGCCAGCAGTTATGGCGCTGAAGCTTTCTTT
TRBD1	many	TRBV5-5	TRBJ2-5	CASSLPPRDRGGETQYF	TGTGCCAGCAGCTTACCCCCTCGGGACAGGGGGGGAGAGACCCAGTACTTC